This entry lists 22 T cell receptor beta chains sequenced from one sample in a study of T-cell reconstitution after alpha-beta-depleted transplantation in children (dated by TCRdb to 2016 to 2017). Libraries came from PCR. Sequencing took place on an Illumina HiSeq 2500. TCR library preparation used molecular barcoding, with unique molecular identifiers applied to normalize quantification of the TCRbeta repertoire. TCRdb reanalyzed the raw reads on its own, using fastp at Q25 for trimming and MiXCR for clone calling, and kept in-frame beta chains. Entries are consolidated by CDR3 protein sequence, retaining the most common genes and DNA. The sample table holds 200,000 to 250,000 distinct CDR3 sequences, of which 25% were seen once. Roughly 2.6% of the sample goes to the ten largest clones. The treatment or condition label, read with the paper, signifies: allogeneic hematopoietic cell transplantation with graft depleted of TCRalphabeta T cells and CD19 B cells.

The source material was PBMCs, sampled before TCRalphabeta/CD19-depleted stem cell transplant. The origin of the receptors is a girl aged 2-10 years with Fanconi anemia, due to receive a stem cell transplant.

V is TRBV3-1 and J is TRBJ2-7, with unresolved D. This CDR3 has 12 residues. Germline CDR1 reads LGHDT; CDR2 reads YNNKEL (reference sequence). V dropped 5 bases and J dropped 2 bases, with 7 bases sitting between them. Here the CDR3 reads CASSRWTYEQYF. CDR3 in DNA: TGTGCCAGCAGCAGATGGACCTACGAGCAGTACTTC.

The chain employs TRBV27 and TRBJ2-7; the D gene is possibly TRBD1 (5 bases). The CDR3 has 14 amino acids. V lost 3 bases and J 3 bases, leaving 12 bases between the germline ends. Germline V gene data show CDR1 as MNHEY and CDR2 as SMNVEV (reference sequence). CDR3: CASSFSTDHYEQYF. CDR3 sequence (DNA): TGTGCCAGCAGTTTTTCGACAGACCACTACGAGCAGTACTTC.

The chain couples TRBV20-1 to TRBJ2-1, with TRBD2 identical over 10 bases. CDR3 size: 18 residues. The trim removed 3 bases at V and 5 bases at J, leaving 16 bases unmatched. Germline values: CDR1 DFQATT, CDR2 SNEGSKA (reference sequence). For the CDR3, the DNA is TGCAGTGCTAGGGGGGTAGGGTCACTAGCGGGAATGGACAATGAGCAGTTCTTC. As protein: CSARGVGSLAGMDNEQFF.

The chain joins TRBV6-5 to TRBJ1-5, with D perhaps TRBD1 (5 bases). V was clipped by 7 bases and J by 3 bases, with 13 bases between them. CDR1 is MNHEY and CDR2 is SVGAGI in the germline V gene. The CDR3 consists of 14 residues. The CDR3, as DNA: TGTGCCAGCAAGTTGACAGCCTCCAATCAGCCCCAGCATTTT. This encodes CASKLTASNQPQHF.

This clonotype has only a few counts. J is TRBJ2-6 and V is TRBV6-5; tentatively, D is TRBD1 or TRBD2 (5 bases each). V lost 0 bases and J lost 4, with 7 bases in between. Per the germline V gene, CDR1 is MNHEY and CDR2 is SVGAGI. The CDR3 is 15 amino acids. The CDR3 loop reads CASSYSGGGANVLTF. In DNA form, the CDR3 reads TGTGCCAGCAGTTACTCTGGGGGAGGGGCCAACGTCCTGACTTTC.

The sample holds many counts of this clonotype. The V and J genes are TRBV29-1 and TRBJ1-2, with 11 bases fitting TRBD1. The germline gives CDR1 SQVTM, CDR2 ANQGSEA. The trim removed 4 bases at V and 7 bases at J, leaving 8 bases unmatched. The CDR3 totals 14 residues. Here the CDR3 DNA reads TGCAGCGTTGGGGGACAGGGGGGAGGTGTTGGCTACACCTTC. It specifies CSVGGQGGGVGYTF.

The chain joins TRBV4-2 to TRBJ2-7; 10 nucleotides align to TRBD2. Germline V gives CDR1 LGHNA, CDR2 YNFKEQ. V lost 1 base and J lost 3; bases outside the gene matches: 3. The CDR3 length is 15 residues. CDR3 protein: CASSQGPSGSYEQYF. In nucleotides, the CDR3 is TGTGCCAGCAGCCAAGGCCCTAGCGGGAGCTACGAGCAGTACTTC.

This clonotype was seen many times. This sequence joins TRBV29-1 and TRBJ2-7; 7 bases align to TRBD2. V shed 4 bases and J 1 base; nucleotides not matched to a gene: 4. CDR3 length: 13 residues. Germline V gene lookup returns CDR1 SQVTM and CDR2 ANQGSEA. The CDR3 DNA follows: TGCAGCGTTGGAGGGAGGGTTTCCTACGAGCAGTACTTC. Its protein product is CSVGGRVSYEQYF.

Written as DNA, the CDR3 is TGCAGTGCCGGGGGTAGCGGGAGCCACGAGCAGTACTTC. This translates into CSAGGSGSHEQYF. J is TRBJ2-7 and V is TRBV20-1, with 9 bases lining up with TRBD2. This CDR3 has 13 amino acids. Germline assignment: CDR1 DFQATT and CDR2 SNEGSKA (reference sequence). V shed 6 bases and J 5 bases; nucleotides not matched to a gene: 8.

V usage is TRBV11-2 and J usage is TRBJ2-3, with 11 bases fitting TRBD2. The germline CDR1 and CDR2 sequences are SGHAT and FQNNGV. The CDR3 covers 16 residues. V was clipped by 3 bases and J by 4 bases; unmatched bases: 6. As DNA, the CDR3 is TGTGCCAGCAGCTTCCTGACTAGCGGGGTGGCAGATACGCAGTATTTT. Translation: CASSFLTSGVADTQYF.

The chain is built from TRBV5-1 and TRBJ1-6; 7 bases are a match to TRBD1. CDR1 is SGHRS and CDR2 is YFSETQ in the germline V gene. The ends lost 0 bases at V and 8 bases at J; junction bases unmatched: 2. The CDR3 runs 14 residues. The CDR3 reads CASSLDRGDSPLHF. In nucleotides, the CDR3 is TGCGCCAGCAGCTTGGACAGGGGTGATTCACCCCTCCACTTT.

Many counts were recorded for this clonotype. The chain carries TRBV10-2 and TRBJ2-3; TRBD2 might be the D (6 bases). V gave up 2 bases and J gave up 3 bases, with 6 bases separating them. The CDR3 spans 13 residues. Germline CDR1 is WSHSY and CDR2 is SAAADI. The CDR3, as DNA: TGCGCCAGCAGTGAGGGGAGGACAGATACGCAGTATTTT. It codes for CASSEGRTDTQYF.

This clonotype was recorded a few times. This chain connects TRBV6-6 to TRBJ2-5, with 9 bases fitting TRBD2. This CDR3 comprises 13 residues. After removal of 4 bases from V and 10 bases from J, the junction contained 7 bases not matched to a gene. Germline-derived CDR1 and CDR2 are MNHNY and SVGAGI (reference sequence). CDR3 DNA: TGTGCCAGCAGTTCTGCTAGCGGGGCGGGCCAGTACTTC. Translation: CASSSASGAGQYF.

The rearrangement joins TRBV7-3 to TRBJ2-1, with D possibly being TRBD1 (5 bases). Trimming took off 5 bases at V and 6 bases at J, with 11 bases between the two ends. Germline V CDR1 and CDR2: SGHTA, FQGTGA. The CDR3 sequence is 13 residues long. The CDR3 nucleotides are TGTGCCAGCAGCACGACAGTTCCCAATGAGCAGTTCTTC. Its protein is CASSTTVPNEQFF.

This clonotype has at least ten counts. The chain uses TRBV29-1 and TRBJ2-7; 7 nucleotides align to TRBD2. The germline V gene encodes CDR1 SQVTM and CDR2 ANQGSEA. The V gene end was trimmed by 1 base and the J gene end by 4 bases; junction bases not matched to a gene: 4. The CDR3 contains 13 residues. The CDR3 nucleotides read TGCAGCGTTGAAGGCACTAGCGCTTACGAGCAGTACTTC. It codes for CSVEGTSAYEQYF.

This chain connects TRBV20-1 to TRBJ1-2, with D unresolved. The CDR3 length is 13 residues. Trimming cost V 2 bases and J 3 bases, with 10 bases left between them. Per the germline V gene, CDR1 is DFQATT and CDR2 is SNEGSKA (reference sequence). CDR3 bases: TGCAGTGCTAGAAGACGGGCCGACTATGGCTACACCTTC. Protein: CSARRRADYGYTF.

This rearrangement joins TRBV5-1 to TRBJ2-1; perhaps TRBD1 as D (5 bases). The V gene lost 2 bases and the J gene lost 7 bases, with 7 bases spanning the gap. The CDR3 consists of 12 residues. Germline V gene data show CDR1 as SGHRS and CDR2 as YFSETQ. The CDR3 reads CASSLYRNEQFF. The CDR3, as DNA: TGCGCCAGCAGCTTATACAGGAATGAGCAGTTCTTC.

With respect to this clonotype: An end of the junction does not agree with germline; a read error may underlie this. The chain is built from TRBV20-1 and TRBJ1-6; maybe TRBD1 (6 bases). CDR3 length: 16 amino acids. Germline CDR1 DFQATT, CDR2 SNEGSKA (reference sequence). This chain's CDR3 is CCARDWGASYNSPLHF. As DNA, the CDR3 is TGCTGTGCTAGAGATTGGGGGGCTAGCTATAATTCACCCCTCCACTTT.

To note about this clonotype: Being one base from a much bigger clone, this may be a read error. This chain connects TRBV10-3 to TRBJ2-3; TRBD1 matches 7 bases. Germline values: CDR1 ENHRY, CDR2 SYGVKD. J was trimmed by 8 bases and V by 0 bases; bases with no gene match: 8. CDR3 length: 15 amino acids. As DNA, the CDR3 is TGTGCCATCAGTGAGTCGACAGGGATCGGGGTTACGCAGTATTTT. Translating it yields CAISESTGIGVTQYF.

This clonotype has ten or more counts. The V call is TRBV27, the J call TRBJ2-7, with 11 bases matching TRBD2. This CDR3 is built from 16 residues. The junction had 6 bases not matched to a gene; V was cut back by 3 bases and J by 2 bases. Germline loops: CDR1 MNHEY, CDR2 SMNVEV (reference sequence). In DNA form, the CDR3 reads TGTGCCAGCAGTTTGATTTTAGCGGGAGGGCCCTACGAGCAGTACTTC. It specifies CASSLILAGGPYEQYF.

This clonotype occurred many times. V and J are TRBV15 and TRBJ2-3; TRBD2 agrees at 9 bases. The CDR3 runs to 17 residues. Germline assignment: CDR1 LNHNV and CDR2 YYDKDF (reference sequence). V trimming: 0 bases; J trimming: 2 bases; junction bases outside the gene matches: 6. CDR3 DNA sequence: TGTGCCACCAGCAGAGATCTCACTAGCGGGTTCACAGATACGCAGTATTTT. Amino acid sequence: CATSRDLTSGFTDTQYF.

This clonotype was detected ten times or more. The V call is TRBV28, the J call TRBJ2-4, with TRBD2 matching 12 bases. The CDR3 contains 18 residues. V trimming: 5 bases; J trimming: 0 bases; junction bases outside the gene matches: 8. Germline lookup yields CDR1 MDHEN and CDR2 SYDVKM. In DNA form, the CDR3 reads TGTGCCAGCAGTCTTGGACTAGCGGGGTTTTTAGCCAAAAACATTCAGTACTTC. Translated: CASSLGLAGFLAKNIQYF.